The clone carrying this T cell receptor beta chain was recorded a few times. What it recognizes is unknown. This sample's TCRbeta library carried unique molecular identifier barcodes. TCRdb passed the PCR reads through MiXCR, listing each CDR3 protein once. The profile shows a few hundred thousand distinct CDR3 sequences, 20% to 30% of them singletons. CDR3 size: 15 residues. Germline V gene lookup returns CDR1 SGHRS and CDR2 YFSETQ. Germline trimming cut 1 base from V and 4 bases from J; bases unmatched to any gene: 8. This sample stems from a study of T-cell reconstitution after alpha-beta-depleted transplantation in children. Study-wide findings and caveats: The origin of high day-60 TCRbeta diversity in some patients lay in surviving recipient T cells and thymic progenitors. Several hundred rapidly expanded clones from non-depleted graft cells reportedly supplied alpha-beta T cells about two months post-transplant. A year had passed since transplant, and T-cell counts and diversity by then came mostly from newly produced T cells.

This TCR was sampled from a boy younger than two with Wiskott-Aldrich syndrome, due to receive a stem cell transplant. The rearrangement uses TRBV5-1 and TRBJ2-7, with 7 bases fitting TRBD2. The specimen was PBMCs, collected before TCRalphabeta/CD19-depleted stem cell transplant. The CDR3 reads CASSLMGGSAYEQYF. The DNA for the CDR3 is TGCGCCAGCAGCTTGATGGGCGGGAGTGCTTACGAGCAGTACTTC.